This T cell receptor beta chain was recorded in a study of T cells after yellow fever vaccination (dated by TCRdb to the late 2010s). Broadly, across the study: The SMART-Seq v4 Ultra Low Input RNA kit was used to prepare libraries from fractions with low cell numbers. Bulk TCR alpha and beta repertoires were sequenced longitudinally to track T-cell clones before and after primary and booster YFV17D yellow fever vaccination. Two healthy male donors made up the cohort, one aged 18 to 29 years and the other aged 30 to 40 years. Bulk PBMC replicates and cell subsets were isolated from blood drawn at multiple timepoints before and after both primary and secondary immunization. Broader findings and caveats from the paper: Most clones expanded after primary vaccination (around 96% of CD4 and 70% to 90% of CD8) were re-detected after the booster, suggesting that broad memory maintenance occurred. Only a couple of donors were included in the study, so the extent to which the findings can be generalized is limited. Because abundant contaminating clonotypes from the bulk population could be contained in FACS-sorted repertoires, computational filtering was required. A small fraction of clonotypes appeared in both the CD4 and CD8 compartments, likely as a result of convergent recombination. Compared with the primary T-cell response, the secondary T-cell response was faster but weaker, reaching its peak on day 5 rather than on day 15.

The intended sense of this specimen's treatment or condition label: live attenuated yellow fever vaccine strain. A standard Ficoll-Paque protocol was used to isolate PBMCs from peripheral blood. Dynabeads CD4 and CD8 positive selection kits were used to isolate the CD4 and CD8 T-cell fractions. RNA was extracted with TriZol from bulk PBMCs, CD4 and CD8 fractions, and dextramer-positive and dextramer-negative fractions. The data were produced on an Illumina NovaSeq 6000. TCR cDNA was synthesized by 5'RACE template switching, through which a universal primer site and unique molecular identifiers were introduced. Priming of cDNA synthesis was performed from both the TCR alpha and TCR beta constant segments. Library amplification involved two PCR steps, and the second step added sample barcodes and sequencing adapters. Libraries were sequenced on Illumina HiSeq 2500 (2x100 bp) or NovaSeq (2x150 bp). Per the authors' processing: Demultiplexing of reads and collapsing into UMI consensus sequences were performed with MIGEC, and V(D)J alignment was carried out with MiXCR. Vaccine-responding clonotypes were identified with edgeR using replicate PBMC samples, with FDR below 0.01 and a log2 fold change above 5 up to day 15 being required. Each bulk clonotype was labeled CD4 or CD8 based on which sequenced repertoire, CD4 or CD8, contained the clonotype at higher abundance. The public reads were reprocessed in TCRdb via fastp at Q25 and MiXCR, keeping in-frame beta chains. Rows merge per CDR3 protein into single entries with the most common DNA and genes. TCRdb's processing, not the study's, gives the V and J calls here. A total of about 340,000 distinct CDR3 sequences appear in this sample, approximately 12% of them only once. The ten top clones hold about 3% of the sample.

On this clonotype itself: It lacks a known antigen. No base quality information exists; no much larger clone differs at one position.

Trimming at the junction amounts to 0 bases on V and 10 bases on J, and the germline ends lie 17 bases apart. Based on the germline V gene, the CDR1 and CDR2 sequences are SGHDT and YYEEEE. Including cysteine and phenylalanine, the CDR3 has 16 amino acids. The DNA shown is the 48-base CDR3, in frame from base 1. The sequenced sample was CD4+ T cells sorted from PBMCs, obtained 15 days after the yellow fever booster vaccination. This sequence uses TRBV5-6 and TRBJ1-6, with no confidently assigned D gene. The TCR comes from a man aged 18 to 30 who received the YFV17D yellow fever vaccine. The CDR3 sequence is CASSLAGIGVDSPLHF. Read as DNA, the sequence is TGTGCCAGCAGCTTGGCCGGGATCGGCGTAGACTCACCCCTCCACTTT.